Given below is one T cell receptor (beta chain) in context. Its specificity is unknown. This entry is derived from a study of cytomegalovirus exposure and HLA in healthy donors. Whole-study results and caveats: According to a later analysis, most TCR beta chains associated with CMV appeared HLA-restricted.

From germline, CDR1 is SGHDT and CDR2 YYEEEE. The CDR3 extends over 15 amino acids. Germline trimming cut 4 bases from V and 5 bases from J; bases unmatched to any gene: 11. PCR employed 60 Vbeta and 13 Jbeta primers. TCRdb's table, derived via immunoSEQ multiplex PCR, lists solely in-frame clones and lacks some. The data contain roughly 120,000 clones, approximately 76% of them seen just once; the ten biggest clones take up over 7%. This sequence originates from a woman aged 45-65 years in good health and CMV-seropositive. V gene TRBV5-6 combines with J gene TRBJ1-2, with 7 bases matching TRBD1. Material for sequencing was PBMCs. CDR3 in amino acids: CASSPDRNQIYGYTF. For the CDR3, the DNA is TGTGCCAGCAGCCCGGACAGGAACCAGATTTATGGCTACACCTTC.